This TCR beta chain appears in the sequencing data of a study of blood T cell repertoires in COVID-19. CDR3 size: 16 residues. Germline loops: CDR1 SGDLS, CDR2 YYNGEE. V shed 6 bases, J shed 6 bases, and the junction held 15 bases outside the gene matches. The protocol was immunoSEQ multiplex PCR, while the TCRdb copy is restricted to in-frame clones and leaves out a portion. This sample has over 75,000 clones, with approximately 80% found just once. The chain recombines TRBV9 with TRBJ2-1; 7 bases align to TRBD2. The receptor's source is a man in his 70s with acute or convalescent COVID-19. Sequenced material: peripheral blood. The CDR3 is CASTLISGALVNEQFF. CDR3 coding DNA: TGTGCCAGCACCTTAATAAGCGGGGCTCTTGTCAATGAGCAGTTCTTC.